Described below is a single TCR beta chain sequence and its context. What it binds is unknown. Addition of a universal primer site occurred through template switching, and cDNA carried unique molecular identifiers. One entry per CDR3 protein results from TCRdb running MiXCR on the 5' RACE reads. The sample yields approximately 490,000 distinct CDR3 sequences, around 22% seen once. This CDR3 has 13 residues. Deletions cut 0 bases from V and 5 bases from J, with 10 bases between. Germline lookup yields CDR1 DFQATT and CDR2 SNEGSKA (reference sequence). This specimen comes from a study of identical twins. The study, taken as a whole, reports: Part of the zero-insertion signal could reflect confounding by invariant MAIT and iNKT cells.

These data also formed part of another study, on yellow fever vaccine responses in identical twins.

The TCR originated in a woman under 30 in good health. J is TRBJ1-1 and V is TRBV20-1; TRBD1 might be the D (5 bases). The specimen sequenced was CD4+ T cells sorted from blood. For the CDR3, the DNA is TGCAGTGCTAGAGAGCGGGGCTCGACTGAAGCTTTCTTT. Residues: CSARERGSTEAFF.